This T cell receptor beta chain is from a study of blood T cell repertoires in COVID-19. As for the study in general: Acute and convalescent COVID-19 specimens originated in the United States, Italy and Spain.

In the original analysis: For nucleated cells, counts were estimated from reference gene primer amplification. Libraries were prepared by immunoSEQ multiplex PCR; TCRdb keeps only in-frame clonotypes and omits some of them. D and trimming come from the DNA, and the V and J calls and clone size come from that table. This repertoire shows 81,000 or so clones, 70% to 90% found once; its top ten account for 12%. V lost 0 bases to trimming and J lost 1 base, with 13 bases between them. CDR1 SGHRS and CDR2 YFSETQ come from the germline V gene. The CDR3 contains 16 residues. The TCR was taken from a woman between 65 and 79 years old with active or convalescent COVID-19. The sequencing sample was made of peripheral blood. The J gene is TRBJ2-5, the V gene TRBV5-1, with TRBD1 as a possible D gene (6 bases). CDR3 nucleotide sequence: TGCGCCAGCAGCTTGGCCTCCGGCAGGGGCCAAGAGACCCAGTACTTC. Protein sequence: CASSLASGRGQETQYF.